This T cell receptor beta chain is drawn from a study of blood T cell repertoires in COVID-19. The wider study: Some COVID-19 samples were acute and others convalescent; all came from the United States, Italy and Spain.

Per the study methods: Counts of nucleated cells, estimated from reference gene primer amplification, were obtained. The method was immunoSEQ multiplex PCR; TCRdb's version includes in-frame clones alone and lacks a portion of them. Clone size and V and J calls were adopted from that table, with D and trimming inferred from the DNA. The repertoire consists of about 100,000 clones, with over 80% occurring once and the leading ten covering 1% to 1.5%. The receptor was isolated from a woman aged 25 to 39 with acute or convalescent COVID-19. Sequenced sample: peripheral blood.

The CDR3 nucleotides read TGTGCCAGCAGTTACGGACAGGGTGAGACCCAGTACTTC. Translating it yields CASSYGQGETQYF. This chain connects TRBV6-5 to TRBJ2-5, with 8 bases aligning to TRBD1. V dropped 2 bases and J dropped 5; count of bases not matched to a gene: 1. Germline assignment: CDR1 MNHEY and CDR2 SVGAGI. The CDR3 length is 13 residues.